These T cell receptor beta chains were read from a single sample in a study of CD8 T cells in Susac syndrome. MiXCR, run by TCRdb on the immunoSEQ multiplex PCR reads, gives a single entry per CDR3 protein. The table has approximately 75,000 distinct CDR3 sequences, more than 85% seen once; the top ten hold roughly 0.24%. Sequenced input: CD8+ T cells from PBMCs. These TCRs come from a human donor in good health. Each CDR3 is given with its conserved first and last residue. The order of the fields is J gene, V gene, CDR3 protein.

TRBJ1-5 | TRBV6-5 | CASSYSTGGNQPQHF
TRBJ2-2 | TRBV7-7 | CASSLSARGTGELFF
TRBJ2-1 | TRBV6-2/TRBV6-3 | CASSFSGPYNEQFF
TRBJ2-1 | TRBV9 | CASSAKQSASNEQFF
TRBJ2-1 | TRBV13 | CASRPRGAKPNEQFF
TRBJ1-5 | TRBV21-1 | CASSLSVRQPQHF
TRBJ2-7 | TRBV20-1 | CSALGMGVGVAYEQYF
TRBJ1-2 | TRBV4-1 | CASSQEGQNLYGYTF
TRBJ2-7 | TRBV21-1 | CASSICADRGLEQYF
TRBJ2-1 | TRBV27 | CASSSPWTGGAYNEQFF
TRBJ1-2 | TRBV19 | CASKQGAYGYTF
TRBJ2-1 | TRBV7-8 | CASSFPKGLDNEQFF
TRBJ1-6 | TRBV28 | CASSFWGGSPLHF
TRBJ2-4 | TRBV4-3 | CASSSDNIQYF
TRBJ1-1 | TRBV2 | CASSDSGTEAFF
TRBJ1-2 | TRBV4-2 | CASSQDLSSRAGGYTF
TRBJ2-7 | TRBV19 | CASSRGDIYEQYF
TRBJ2-5 | TRBV18 | CASSQPGVGETQYF
TRBJ1-1 | TRBV7-9 | CASSSYRDNTEAFF
TRBJ2-1 | TRBV13 | CASSPGTFYNEQFF
TRBJ2-5 | TRBV27 | CASSALGGLQKETQYF
TRBJ2-5 | TRBV5-1 | CASSLASQETQYF
TRBJ1-1 | TRBV2 | CASSTTGANTEAFF
TRBJ1-1 | TRBV15 | CATSSDRAFGSEAFF
TRBJ1-4 | TRBV6-6 | CATRGTGAREEKLFF
TRBJ2-1 | TRBV14 | CASSQTSGGTYNEQFF
TRBJ2-5 | TRBV29-1 | CSVVGSKETQYF
TRBJ2-3 | TRBV11-2 | CASSLSGGPDTQYF
TRBJ1-5 | TRBV4-1 | CASSQVMGGQPQHF
TRBJ1-5 | TRBV30 | CAWGTGNQPQHF
TRBJ2-1 | TRBV4-3 | CASSQDAVKVLKSNEQFF
TRBJ2-2 | TRBV2 | CASRGENTGELFF
TRBJ2-4 | TRBV5-1 | CASSLMGDIQYF
TRBJ1-2 | TRBV27 | CASSSQGAVDYGYTF
TRBJ1-1 | TRBV7-2 | CASSLRQDLNTEAFF
TRBJ1-2 | TRBV12-3/TRBV12-4 | CASTPTGLGYGYTF
TRBJ2-7 | TRBV27 | CASSSRTHSPTYEQYF
TRBJ1-5 | TRBV19 | CASTSGSGDNQPQHF
TRBJ1-1 | TRBV13 | CASSLAQVNTEAFF
TRBJ1-2 | TRBV7-9 | CASSFGGAARYGYTF
TRBJ1-2 | TRBV10-3 | CAIRWGDYGYTF
TRBJ2-5 | TRBV4-1 | CASSPGPGAETQYF